This T cell receptor beta chain was found in a study of T cells after posttransplantation cyclophosphamide. This table comes from immunoSEQ multiplex PCR, and its TCRdb copy is limited to in-frame clones, with some not included. Observed in the sample are 9,500 to 15,000 clones, none of them singletons. Trimming pared 5 bases from V and 0 bases from J, leaving 12 bases between. Germline V gene sequence: CDR1 SGHDT, CDR2 YYEEEE. This CDR3 spans 15 amino acids. Regarding the study as a whole: Donor CD8+ memory clones often dominated recipient blood repertoires at later times.

This clone was counted many times. No antigen is known for it. A marrow graft followed busulfan-fludarabine conditioning, with cyclophosphamide on days +3 and +4. This TCR came from a female patient in her 40s who received an allogeneic stem cell transplant from a related donor, was CMV-positive, and had acute GVHD only. Some of the T cells might come from the graft donor. This sequence joins TRBV5-6 and TRBJ1-3; no clear D gene. Sequenced here: PBMCs, sampled after allogeneic stem cell transplant with posttransplant cyclophosphamide. The CDR3 reads CASSTQANSGNTIYF. The CDR3 DNA reads as TGTGCCAGCAGTACTCAGGCGAACTCTGGAAACACCATATATTTT. Supplemented by reference TRBV5-6 and TRBJ1-3, the full variable domain reads DAGVTQSPTHLIKTRGQQVTLRCSPKSGHDTVSWYQQALGQGPQFIFQYYEEEERQRGNFPDRFSGHQFPNYSSELNVNALLLGDSALYLCASSTQANSGNTIYFGEGSWLTVV.